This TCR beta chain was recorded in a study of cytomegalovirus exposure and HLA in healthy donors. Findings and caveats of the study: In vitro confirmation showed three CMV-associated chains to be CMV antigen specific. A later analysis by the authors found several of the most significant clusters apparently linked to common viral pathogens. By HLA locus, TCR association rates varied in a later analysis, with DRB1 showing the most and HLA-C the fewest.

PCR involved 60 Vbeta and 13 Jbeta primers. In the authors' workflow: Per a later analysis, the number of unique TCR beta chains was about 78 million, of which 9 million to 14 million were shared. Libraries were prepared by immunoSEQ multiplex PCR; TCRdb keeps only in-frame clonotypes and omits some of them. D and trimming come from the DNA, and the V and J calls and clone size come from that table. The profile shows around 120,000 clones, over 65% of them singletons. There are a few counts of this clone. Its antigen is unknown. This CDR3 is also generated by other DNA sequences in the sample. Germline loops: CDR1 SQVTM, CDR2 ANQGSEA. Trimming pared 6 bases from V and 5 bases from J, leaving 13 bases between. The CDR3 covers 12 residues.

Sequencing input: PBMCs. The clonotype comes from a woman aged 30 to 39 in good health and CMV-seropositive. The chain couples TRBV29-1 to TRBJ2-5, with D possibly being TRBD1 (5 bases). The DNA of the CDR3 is TGCAGCGTGGGGCAGGGTCAGGAGACCCAGTACTTC. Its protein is CSVGQGQETQYF.